The rows below give T cell receptor beta chains drawn from one sample of a study of identical twins. TCRdb fed the 5' RACE reads into MiXCR, producing one record per CDR3 protein. Of 550,000 to 700,000 distinct CDR3 sequences listed, 20% to 25% were seen once; the top ten hold 4.3%. This same sample was also part of a study on T cells expressing NK-cell markers.

The sequenced sample consisted of PBMCs. These receptors came from a woman aged 18 to 35 in good health. The CDR3 runs from the conserved cysteine through the conserved F or W. The order of the fields is D gene, clone size, V gene, J gene, CDR3 DNA, CDR3 protein. The D gene is left open where the match is weak. Clone size is not always given. Where it is, it says once, few, many or a class for expanded clones.

d_call: NA
clone_size: NA
v_call: TRBV27
j_call: TRBJ2-7
cdr3_nt: TGTGCCAGCAGTTTATCAGTGGTGGCAGCCTACGAGCAGTACTTC
cdr3_aa: CASSLSVVAAYEQYF

d_call: TRBD1
clone_size: few
v_call: TRBV3-1
j_call: TRBJ2-3
cdr3_nt: TGTGCCAGCAGCCAAGGTGTGGACAGGTCCACAGATACGCAGTATTTT
cdr3_aa: CASSQGVDRSTDTQYF

d_call: NA
clone_size: few
v_call: TRBV5-6
j_call: TRBJ1-1
cdr3_nt: TGTGCCAGCAGCTTGGTCGGGGGCTGGGGCACTGAAGCTTTCTTT
cdr3_aa: CASSLVGGWGTEAFF

d_call: NA
clone_size: NA
v_call: TRBV12-5
j_call: TRBJ1-1
cdr3_nt: TGTGCTAGTGGTTCGGGCTGGGCCTCGGGGACTGAAGCTTTCTTT
cdr3_aa: CASGSGWASGTEAFF

d_call: NA
clone_size: NA
v_call: TRBV9
j_call: TRBJ2-2
cdr3_nt: TGTGCCAGCAGCGCCCAGGGGAACACCGGGGAGCTGTTTTTT
cdr3_aa: CASSAQGNTGELFF

d_call: TRBD2
clone_size: NA
v_call: TRBV20-1
j_call: TRBJ2-1
cdr3_nt: TGCAGTCCGACTAGCGGTCCCGCGAGCTCCTACAATGAGCAGTTCTTC
cdr3_aa: CSPTSGPASSYNEQFF

d_call: NA
clone_size: few
v_call: TRBV20-1
j_call: TRBJ2-7
cdr3_nt: TGCAGTGCTAGAAGGGGCCGTCACGAGCAGTACTTC
cdr3_aa: CSARRGRHEQYF

d_call: TRBD2
clone_size: NA
v_call: TRBV29-1
j_call: TRBJ2-1
cdr3_nt: TGCAGCGCCCGGGCGGGGGTCTTGGATTACAATGAGCAGTTCTTC
cdr3_aa: CSARAGVLDYNEQFF

d_call: NA
clone_size: few
v_call: TRBV20-1
j_call: TRBJ2-2
cdr3_nt: TGCAGTGCCCCTCGGGGTGGAAGGGGAACCGGGGAGCTGTTTTTT
cdr3_aa: CSAPRGGRGTGELFF

d_call: NA
clone_size: few
v_call: TRBV2
j_call: TRBJ1-2
cdr3_nt: TGTGCCAGCAGCCCCCAGGATGGCTACACCTTC
cdr3_aa: CASSPQDGYTF

d_call: NA
clone_size: few
v_call: TRBV7-9
j_call: TRBJ1-1
cdr3_nt: TGTGCCAGCAGCACCCCTCCCGGAACGGCGAACACTGAAGCTTTCTTT
cdr3_aa: CASSTPPGTANTEAFF

d_call: NA
clone_size: few
v_call: TRBV9
j_call: TRBJ2-7
cdr3_nt: TGTGCCAGCAACCTAGGAACTACAAGCTACGAGCAGTACTTC
cdr3_aa: CASNLGTTSYEQYF

d_call: NA
clone_size: NA
v_call: TRBV21-1
j_call: TRBJ2-7
cdr3_nt: TGTGCCAGCAGCTCCAGACAGGCTCCCTACGAGCAGTACTTC
cdr3_aa: CASSSRQAPYEQYF

d_call: NA
clone_size: many
v_call: TRBV12-5
j_call: TRBJ2-7
cdr3_nt: TGTGCTAGTGGTTTGGTCTACGAGCAGTACTTC
cdr3_aa: CASGLVYEQYF

d_call: TRBD2
clone_size: NA
v_call: TRBV12-3/TRBV12-4
j_call: TRBJ2-1
cdr3_nt: TGTGCCAGCAGCCCTATTAGCGGGAGGGCCTACAATGAGCAGTTCTTC
cdr3_aa: CASSPISGRAYNEQFF

d_call: NA
clone_size: NA
v_call: TRBV29-1
j_call: TRBJ2-5
cdr3_nt: TGCAGCGCCCGCGACAGGCTAGCTAGACAAGAGACCCAGTACTTC
cdr3_aa: CSARDRLARQETQYF

d_call: TRBD2
clone_size: many
v_call: TRBV28
j_call: TRBJ2-7
cdr3_nt: TGTGCCAGCAGTTTATTGGCAGGGAGGGGCTCCTACGAGCAGTACTTC
cdr3_aa: CASSLLAGRGSYEQYF

d_call: NA
clone_size: NA
v_call: TRBV11-2
j_call: TRBJ2-7
cdr3_nt: TGTGCCAGCAGCCCACCGGGGGAAGAGCAGTACTTC
cdr3_aa: CASSPPGEEQYF

d_call: NA
clone_size: many
v_call: TRBV7-9
j_call: TRBJ2-1
cdr3_nt: TGTGCCAGCAGCTGGGTGGGGGAGCAGTTCTTC
cdr3_aa: CASSWVGEQFF

d_call: NA
clone_size: NA
v_call: TRBV3-1
j_call: TRBJ1-6
cdr3_nt: TGTGCCAGCAGCCAAGAGGGCCTTACGAATTCACCCCTCCACTTT
cdr3_aa: CASSQEGLTNSPLHF

d_call: NA
clone_size: NA
v_call: TRBV12-3/TRBV12-4
j_call: TRBJ1-1
cdr3_nt: TGTGCCAGCACCCTAACAGGGACTGAAGCTTTCTTT
cdr3_aa: CASTLTGTEAFF

d_call: NA
clone_size: NA
v_call: TRBV12-3/TRBV12-4
j_call: TRBJ2-1
cdr3_nt: TGTGCCAGCAGGACCTGGGGTGATGAGCAGTTCTTC
cdr3_aa: CASRTWGDEQFF

d_call: NA
clone_size: NA
v_call: TRBV25-1
j_call: TRBJ2-7
cdr3_nt: TGTGCCAGCAGTGAATTTCTAGCCGCCCCCCTGTACTTC
cdr3_aa: CASSEFLAAPLYF

d_call: NA
clone_size: NA
v_call: TRBV4-3
j_call: TRBJ2-3
cdr3_nt: TGCGCCAGCAGCCAAGGGGAGATTACAGATACGCAGTATTTT
cdr3_aa: CASSQGEITDTQYF

d_call: NA
clone_size: NA
v_call: TRBV30
j_call: TRBJ2-1
cdr3_nt: TGTGCCTGGAGTGCTTCCCCGAGGCCCACCTCTTTAAATGAGCAGTTCTTC
cdr3_aa: CAWSASPRPTSLNEQFF

d_call: TRBD2
clone_size: few
v_call: TRBV7-9
j_call: TRBJ2-3
cdr3_nt: TGTGCCAGCAGCCCACCTCCGGGGGGGCATAGCACAGATACGCAGTATTTT
cdr3_aa: CASSPPPGGHSTDTQYF

d_call: TRBD2
clone_size: NA
v_call: TRBV3-1
j_call: TRBJ2-4
cdr3_nt: TGTGCCAGCAGCCAAGTCGGGGGGGTGCCAGTAGCCAAAAACATTCAGTACTTC
cdr3_aa: CASSQVGGVPVAKNIQYF

d_call: TRBD2
clone_size: NA
v_call: TRBV20-1
j_call: TRBJ2-1
cdr3_nt: TGCAGTGCTAGTGTTGGACTAGCGGACGACAATGAGCAGTTCTTC
cdr3_aa: CSASVGLADDNEQFF

d_call: TRBD1
clone_size: few
v_call: TRBV12-3/TRBV12-4
j_call: TRBJ2-7
cdr3_nt: TGTGCCAGCAGTTTTTGGGGACAGGGGTCCGGCGAGCAGTACTTC
cdr3_aa: CASSFWGQGSGEQYF

d_call: TRBD1
clone_size: NA
v_call: TRBV29-1
j_call: TRBJ1-2
cdr3_nt: TGCAGCATTCAGGACAGGAATGGCTACACCTTC
cdr3_aa: CSIQDRNGYTF

d_call: NA
clone_size: NA
v_call: TRBV20-1
j_call: TRBJ2-1
cdr3_nt: TGCAGTGCTAGAGGGGTTAGCGGTTACAATGAGCAGTTCTTC
cdr3_aa: CSARGVSGYNEQFF

d_call: NA
clone_size: NA
v_call: TRBV20-1
j_call: TRBJ2-5
cdr3_nt: TGCAGTGCTAGAGAGGTGTGGGACCCTTGGTGGGAGACCCAGTACTTC
cdr3_aa: CSAREVWDPWWETQYF

d_call: NA
clone_size: NA
v_call: TRBV6-1
j_call: TRBJ1-1
cdr3_nt: TGTGCCAGCAGCGACAGGAGGAACACTGAAGCTTTCTTT
cdr3_aa: CASSDRRNTEAFF

d_call: NA
clone_size: NA
v_call: TRBV2
j_call: TRBJ2-6
cdr3_nt: TGTGCCAGCAGTGACGCGGTCGCTGGGGCCAACGTCCTGACTTTC
cdr3_aa: CASSDAVAGANVLTF

d_call: NA
clone_size: NA
v_call: TRBV3-1
j_call: TRBJ1-1
cdr3_nt: TGTGCCAGCAGCCAAGATCAAAGAGCTTTCTTT
cdr3_aa: CASSQDQRAFF

d_call: TRBD2
clone_size: few
v_call: TRBV5-1
j_call: TRBJ2-1
cdr3_nt: TGCGCCAGCAGCCAAGCGGGAGGGAGCTACAATGAGCAGTTCTTC
cdr3_aa: CASSQAGGSYNEQFF

d_call: NA
clone_size: few
v_call: TRBV20-1
j_call: TRBJ2-2
cdr3_nt: TGCAGTGCTAGAAGGGAACTAGCTAAGTCCGGGGAGCTGTTTTTT
cdr3_aa: CSARRELAKSGELFF

d_call: NA
clone_size: NA
v_call: TRBV20-1
j_call: TRBJ1-1
cdr3_nt: TGCAGTGCTAGTGACGAGTCCCTGAACACTGAAGCTTTCTTT
cdr3_aa: CSASDESLNTEAFF

d_call: NA
clone_size: few
v_call: TRBV11-2
j_call: TRBJ1-1
cdr3_nt: TGTGCCAGCAGCTTAGTCTGGGGACCGATGAACACTGAAGCTTTCTTT
cdr3_aa: CASSLVWGPMNTEAFF

d_call: NA
clone_size: NA
v_call: TRBV29-1
j_call: TRBJ2-7
cdr3_nt: TGCAGCGTCTCTAAGGGGAGCTCCTACGAGCAGTACTTC
cdr3_aa: CSVSKGSSYEQYF

d_call: TRBD1
clone_size: NA
v_call: TRBV12-3/TRBV12-4
j_call: TRBJ1-2
cdr3_nt: TGTGCCAGCAGTTCTCGAGGGACAGGGGATGGCTACACCTTC
cdr3_aa: CASSSRGTGDGYTF

d_call: TRBD1
clone_size: NA
v_call: TRBV20-1
j_call: TRBJ1-6
cdr3_nt: TGCAGTGCTGGGAGACAGGGTGTGAATTCACCCCTCCACTTT
cdr3_aa: CSAGRQGVNSPLHF

d_call: NA
clone_size: NA
v_call: TRBV11-2
j_call: TRBJ2-7
cdr3_nt: TGTGCCAGCAGCTTAAGACCGGTCGGATCCTACGAGCAGTACTTC
cdr3_aa: CASSLRPVGSYEQYF

d_call: TRBD2
clone_size: few
v_call: TRBV9
j_call: TRBJ2-5
cdr3_nt: TGTGCCAGCAGCGATAGCGGGGGGGCTCAAGAGACCCAGTACTTC
cdr3_aa: CASSDSGGAQETQYF

d_call: NA
clone_size: many
v_call: TRBV10-3
j_call: TRBJ1-6
cdr3_nt: TGTGCAACCCAGGTCACCTATAATTCACCCCTCCACTTT
cdr3_aa: CATQVTYNSPLHF

d_call: NA
clone_size: many
v_call: TRBV6-2/TRBV6-3
j_call: TRBJ1-1
cdr3_nt: TGTGCCAGCAGTTACATGAACACTGAAGCTTTCTTT
cdr3_aa: CASSYMNTEAFF

d_call: NA
clone_size: NA
v_call: TRBV25-1
j_call: TRBJ2-5
cdr3_nt: TGTGCCAGCAGTGATCCCTTTGTTCTAGAGACCCAGTACTTC
cdr3_aa: CASSDPFVLETQYF

d_call: TRBD2
clone_size: NA
v_call: TRBV20-1
j_call: TRBJ2-1
cdr3_nt: TGCAGTGCTCCTCGGACTAGCGGGGGGCGTGGTGAGCAGTTCTTC
cdr3_aa: CSAPRTSGGRGEQFF

d_call: NA
clone_size: few
v_call: TRBV27
j_call: TRBJ1-1
cdr3_nt: TGTGCCAGCAGCCAACAGGGCGCTGAAGCTTTCTTT
cdr3_aa: CASSQQGAEAFF

d_call: NA
clone_size: NA
v_call: TRBV7-8
j_call: TRBJ2-5
cdr3_nt: TGTGCCAGCAGCTTTTCGACCAGTACCCAGTACTTC
cdr3_aa: CASSFSTSTQYF

d_call: TRBD1
clone_size: few
v_call: TRBV10-3
j_call: TRBJ2-7
cdr3_nt: TGTGCCATCAGAACACCGGGACAGGGGTCGTACGAGCAGTACTTC
cdr3_aa: CAIRTPGQGSYEQYF

d_call: TRBD2
clone_size: many
v_call: TRBV7-9
j_call: TRBJ2-1
cdr3_nt: TGTGCCAGCAGCTGGACTAGCGTTGGTGAGCAGTTCTTC
cdr3_aa: CASSWTSVGEQFF

d_call: NA
clone_size: NA
v_call: TRBV12-3/TRBV12-4
j_call: TRBJ2-7
cdr3_nt: TGTGCCAGCAGCCCTGGTACCCCCCGTAGGGAGCAGTACTTC
cdr3_aa: CASSPGTPRREQYF

d_call: NA
clone_size: NA
v_call: TRBV12-3/TRBV12-4
j_call: TRBJ2-1
cdr3_nt: TGTGCCAGCGGGGCGGGGTACAATGAGCAGTTCTTC
cdr3_aa: CASGAGYNEQFF